One TCR beta chain is described in this entry. At one boundary the junction diverges from the germline segment, which might be a read error. Looked up from germline, CDR1 is SGHRS and CDR2 is YFSETQ. The CDR3 runs to 15 residues. This specimen belongs to a study of T cells in Graves' hyperthyroidism and ophthalmopathy. Amplification yielded TCR beta CDR3 regions, with RNA transcripts as the source. A first-round RT-PCR of the TCR CDR3 used the HTBI primer set. TCRdb recomputed calls from the multiplex PCR reads with MiXCR, one row per CDR3 protein. The data contain hundreds of thousands of distinct CDR3 sequences, 14% of them singletons. Exclusions: uncontrolled infection, other autoimmune disease, pregnancy, lactation. For the diagnoses, clinical symptoms, serum thyroxine and TRAb, thyroid ultrasound and orbital computed tomography were used. Cells are PBMCs isolated from roughly 10 ml of fresh blood.

The receptor was derived from a woman aged 18-29 years with Graves' hyperthyroidism. Sequenced: blood. The chain employs TRBV5-1 and TRBJ2-1, with TRBD2 matching 13 bases. The CDR3 coding sequence is TGTGCCAGCAGCTTAGCCGGACTAGCGGGAGACGAGCAGTTCTTC. This codes for CASSLAGLAGDEQFF.